The 32 T cell receptor beta chains below were found in one sample sequenced in a study of vaccination and CD4 T cells after COVID-19. Treatment meaning: roughly ten-day PBMC culture with coronavirus spike peptide pools or control peptides (ViraFEST assay). The antigens these receptors bind are not known. Cultured CD4+ T-cell DNA underwent Oncomine TCR Beta short-read sequencing. One entry per CDR3 protein, called by TCRdb with MiXCR from the PCR reads. This sample has some 5,400 distinct CDR3 sequences, with 46% found just once. The sequenced sample was CD4+ T cells from blood, cultured in vitro. These receptors were taken from a human donor who had recovered from COVID-19.

This chain uses TRBV2 with TRBJ1-6; perhaps TRBD1 as D (5 bases). Germline loops: CDR1 SNHLY, CDR2 FYNNEI. V gave up 4 bases and J gave up 5 bases, with 12 bases separating them. The CDR3 length is 15 residues. The CDR3 region is CASSVGGGNNSPLHF. The CDR3 region has the DNA TGTGCCAGCAGTGTCGGTGGGGGTAATAATTCACCCCTCCACTTT.

This clonotype turned up a few times. V usage is TRBV27 and J usage is TRBJ2-3; 9 bases line up with TRBD2. Per germline, CDR1 MNHEY and CDR2 SMNVEV (reference sequence). This CDR3 has 16 residues. V was pared by 3 bases and J by 0 bases, with 4 bases of the junction left unmatched. DNA for the CDR3: TGTGCCAGCAGTTTGGGAAGCGGGGGGAGCACAGATACGCAGTATTTT. Translating gives CASSLGSGGSTDTQYF.

The chain links TRBV12-3 or TRBV12-4 to TRBJ1-1; 9 bases map to TRBD1. The length of the CDR3 is 13 residues. J was trimmed by 7 bases and V by 5 bases; bases with no gene match: 5. The CDR3 DNA reads TGTGCCAGCAGTCTACCGGGACAGGGTGAAGCTTTCTTT. Protein product: CASSLPGQGEAFF.

The V call is TRBV6-2 or TRBV6-3, the J call TRBJ2-3; D remains unclear. CDR3 length equals 14 residues. Germline values: CDR1 MNHEY, CDR2 SVGEGT. Trimming took off 2 bases at V and 2 bases at J, with 8 bases between the two ends. CDR3 DNA sequence: TGTGCCAGCAGTTACCCTGATCACACAGATACGCAGTATTTT. It is translated as CASSYPDHTDTQYF.

CDR3 in DNA: TGTGCCAGCAGTGCCGGCGTTCAGGGCGTCCCCTACGAGCAGTACTTC. It codes for CASSAGVQGVPYEQYF. The rearrangement uses TRBV6-1 and TRBJ2-7, with D possibly TRBD1 on 5 matching bases. This CDR3 is 16 amino acids long. Germline CDR1 and CDR2: MNHNS and SASEGT. The V end lost 4 bases, the J end lost 2 bases, and 18 bases lay between the germline ends.

This clonotype was picked up one time. The V gene is TRBV11-3, the J gene TRBJ2-3; D is possibly TRBD1 (5 bases). There are 12 residues in the CDR3. The V end was cut by 2 bases, the J end by 12 bases, with 12 bases between. Per the germline V gene, CDR1 is SGHNT and CDR2 is YENEEA. The CDR3 spells CASSLQDKVQYF. The CDR3 coding sequence is TGTGCCAGCAGCTTACAGGACAAAGTACAGTATTTT.

The gene calls are TRBV2 and TRBJ2-7; D ambiguous. The V gene lost 5 bases and the J gene lost 7 bases, with 12 bases spanning the gap. Germline V gene sequence: CDR1 SNHLY, CDR2 FYNNEI. This CDR3 comprises 12 residues. CDR3 residues: CASSSFPGEQYF. The CDR3 DNA reads as TGTGCCAGCAGTTCTTTCCCCGGGGAGCAGTACTTC. Complete variable domain (other parts from reference TRBV2 and TRBJ2-7): EPEVTQTPSHQVTQMGQEVILRCVPISNHLYFYWYRQILGQKVEFLVSFYNNEISEKSEIFDDQFSVERPDGSNFTLKIRSTKLEDSAMYFCASSSFPGEQYFGPGTRLTVT.

This rearrangement joins TRBV7-2 to TRBJ1-5; D not resolved. The V gene lost 4 bases and the J gene lost 3 bases, with 4 bases spanning the gap. This CDR3 contains 12 residues. Germline V gene data show CDR1 as SGHTA and CDR2 as FQGNSA. CDR3 region: CASSSPNQPQHF. In nucleotides, the CDR3 is TGTGCCAGCAGCTCCCCCAATCAGCCCCAGCATTTT.

In its sample, this clonotype was seen once. This chain links TRBV5-1 with TRBJ1-6; D is uncertain. Trimming removed 0 bases at V and 10 bases at J, with 8 bases between. The germline V gene has CDR1 SGHRS and CDR2 YFSETQ. The CDR3 has 13 residues. CDR3 residues: CASSLGTLSPLHF. The CDR3 coding sequence is TGCGCCAGCAGCTTGGGAACGTTATCACCCCTCCACTTT. Full variable domain (outside the CDR3, taken from reference TRBV5-1 and TRBJ1-6): KAGVTQTPRYLIKTRGQQVTLSCSPISGHRSVSWYQQTPGQGLQFLFEYFSETQRNKGNFPGRFSGRQFSNSRSEMNVSTLELGDSALYLCASSLGTLSPLHFGNGTRLTVT.

V is TRBV12-3 or TRBV12-4 and J is TRBJ1-4; tentatively, D is TRBD1 (5 bases). Between the trimmed V and J ends, which lost 6 bases and 1 base, there was a span of 12 bases. The CDR3 has 15 amino acids. The CDR3 DNA reads TGTGCCAGCAGCCCCGGGGCAGGAACTAATGAAAAACTGTTTTTT. It translates to CASSPGAGTNEKLFF.

This clonotype was seen just once. The CDR3 protein is CASRELITEAFF. CDR3 coding DNA: TGTGCCAGCAGGGAGCTGATCACTGAAGCTTTCTTT. This rearrangement joins TRBV7-9 to TRBJ1-1; D unclear. The CDR3 has 12 amino acids. Germline V gene lookup returns CDR1 SEHNR and CDR2 FQNEAQ (reference sequence). V was trimmed by 6 bases and J by 4 bases, leaving 9 bases between them. Together with reference TRBV7-9 and TRBJ1-1, the CDR3 gives the full variable domain: DTGVSQNPRHKITKRGQNVTFRCDPISEHNRLYWYRQTLGQGPEFLTYFQNEAQLEKSRLLSDRFSAERPKGSFSTLEIQRTEQGDSAMYLCASRELITEAFFGQGTRLTVV.

V usage is TRBV7-8 and J usage is TRBJ2-7, with TRBD2 matching over 10 bases. In germline, CDR1 is SGHVS, CDR2 FQNEAQ. V shed 1 base and J 2 bases; nucleotides not matched to a gene: 11. This CDR3 spans 18 amino acids. The CDR3 here is CASSLEALLAGAAYEQYF. CDR3 sequence (DNA): TGTGCCAGCAGCTTAGAGGCGTTGCTAGCGGGGGCGGCCTACGAGCAGTACTTC.

This clonotype was detected a few times. J is TRBJ1-2 and V is TRBV2; no reliable D call. V dropped 0 bases and J dropped 2 bases, with 10 bases sitting between them. There are 15 residues in the CDR3. Germline values: CDR1 SNHLY, CDR2 FYNNEI. In DNA, the CDR3 is TGTGCCAGCAGTGAAGCCTGGGTGGCGAACTATGGCTACACCTTC. Amino acid sequence: CASSEAWVANYGYTF. The complete variable domain, with remaining parts taken from reference TRBV2 and TRBJ1-2, reads EPEVTQTPSHQVTQMGQEVILRCVPISNHLYFYWYRQILGQKVEFLVSFYNNEISEKSEIFDDQFSVERPDGSNFTLKIRSTKLEDSAMYFCASSEAWVANYGYTFGSGTRLTVV.

The J gene is TRBJ1-5, the V gene TRBV5-1; D not resolved. There are 15 residues in the CDR3. The germline V gene encodes CDR1 SGHRS and CDR2 YFSETQ. The germline V and J ends were trimmed by 3 bases and 5 bases, with 15 bases remaining between them. CDR3 in amino acids: CASSSTGGNYQPQHF. In DNA form, the CDR3 reads TGCGCCAGCAGCTCCACCGGCGGGAACTATCAGCCCCAGCATTTT.

The chain carries TRBV20-1 and TRBJ1-1; no definite D call. V dropped 0 bases and J dropped 11 bases, with 13 bases sitting between them. CDR1 DFQATT and CDR2 SNEGSKA come from the germline V gene (reference sequence). This CDR3 region has 12 residues. CDR3 in DNA: TGCAGTGCTAGAGATGTAAGTTTATTCGCTTTCTTT. This codes for CSARDVSLFAFF.

The gene calls are TRBV2 and TRBJ2-1; perhaps TRBD1 as D (7 bases). This CDR3 spans 15 amino acids. In germline, CDR1 is SNHLY, CDR2 FYNNEI. Trimming took off 8 bases at V and 6 bases at J, with 20 bases between the two ends. The CDR3 reads CASGLRGARVNEQFF. CDR3 DNA sequence: TGTGCCAGCGGACTCAGGGGGGCCCGCGTCAATGAGCAGTTCTTC.

The chain recombines TRBV18 with TRBJ2-3, with a weak D call TRBD2 (6 bases). The germline V gene encodes CDR1 KGHSH and CDR2 LQKENI. The CDR3 spans 16 residues. V shed 3 bases and J shed 0 bases, with 13 bases lying between them. For the CDR3, the DNA is TGTGCCAGCTCACCTTATTCGAGCGGGAGCACAGATACGCAGTATTTT. Encoded protein: CASSPYSSGSTDTQYF.

The rearrangement joins TRBV5-1 to TRBJ1-6, with TRBD1 matching 7 bases. CDR1 and CDR2 from the germline V gene are SGHRS and YFSETQ. The CDR3 consists of 17 residues. The J segment lost 9 bases and the V segment lost 0 bases, leaving 12 bases of the junction unmatched. CDR3 DNA: TGCGCCAGCAGCTTGGGGGGACAGCCGACTTCTTTTTCACCCCTCCACTTT. Amino acid sequence: CASSLGGQPTSFSPLHF.

CDR3 sequence: CASSLGDQPQHF. The CDR3 region has the DNA TGTGCCAGCAGCTTAGGCGATCAGCCCCAGCATTTT. J is TRBJ1-5 and V is TRBV7-9; D not resolved. Trimming pared 1 base from V and 5 bases from J, leaving 3 bases between. Germline V gives CDR1 SEHNR, CDR2 FQNEAQ (reference sequence). The CDR3 spans 12 residues.

The rearrangement uses TRBV5-1 and TRBJ1-1; 7 bases are a match to TRBD1. Trimming took 7 bases from V and 3 from J; bases not matched to a gene: 18. The CDR3 sequence is 17 residues long. Germline V gene sequence: CDR1 SGHRS, CDR2 YFSETQ. The CDR3 DNA follows: TGCGCCAGCTCCCCTACTATGACAGGGCGAATGGACACTGAAGCTTTCTTT. Translating gives CASSPTMTGRMDTEAFF.

The rearrangement uses TRBV20-1 and TRBJ1-5; 8 positions match TRBD1. This CDR3 has 16 amino acids. V lost 0 bases and J lost 4; bases outside the gene matches: 8. The germline CDR1 and CDR2 sequences are DFQATT and SNEGSKA (reference sequence). DNA for the CDR3: TGCAGTGCTAGAGATGGCCGTCGGACAGGGAATCAGCCCCAGCATTTT. Its protein product is CSARDGRRTGNQPQHF.

This clonotype was seen a few times. CDR3 nucleotide sequence: TGTGCCAGCAGCCCACGGACGCCGACGAATTCACCCCTCCACTTT. It encodes CASSPRTPTNSPLHF. V usage is TRBV7-2 and J usage is TRBJ1-6, with D unclear. Deletions cut 5 bases from V and 7 bases from J, with 15 bases between. The CDR3 covers 15 residues. Germline-derived CDR1 and CDR2 are SGHTA and FQGNSA. The whole variable domain, filled in from reference TRBV7-2 and TRBJ1-6, reads GAGVSQSPSNKVTEKGKDVELRCDPISGHTALYWYRQSLGQGLEFLIYFQGNSAPDKSGLPSDRFSAERTGGSVSTLTIQRTQQEDSAVYLCASSPRTPTNSPLHFGNGTRLTVT.

This clonotype was observed a handful of times. The V gene is TRBV7-2, the J gene TRBJ2-7, with 8 bases matching TRBD2. Germline V gene sequence: CDR1 SGHTA, CDR2 FQGNSA. This CDR3 has 15 amino acids. V dropped 4 bases and J dropped 0; count of bases not matched to a gene: 5. CDR3 sequence: CASSSEAGDSYEQYF. The CDR3 nucleotides read TGTGCCAGCAGCTCCGAAGCGGGAGACTCCTACGAGCAGTACTTC.

This chain joins TRBV6-1 and TRBJ2-7; 9 bases agree with TRBD1. Germline CDR1 is MNHNS and CDR2 is SASEGT. The CDR3 consists of 16 residues. V shed 6 bases and J 0 bases; nucleotides not matched to a gene: 9. CDR3 protein: CASSTSRDRDSYEQYF. The CDR3 DNA reads TGTGCCAGCAGCACCTCTCGGGACAGGGACTCCTACGAGCAGTACTTC.

The chain recombines TRBV29-1 with TRBJ1-1; weak D call: TRBD1 (5 bases). V was cut by 3 bases and J by 6 bases, with 17 bases left in between. The CDR3 is 14 amino acids. The V gene's germline CDR1 is SQVTM and CDR2 ANQGSEA. The CDR3 protein is CSVEGGVFSAEAFF. The CDR3 nucleotides read TGCAGCGTTGAGGGAGGGGTTTTTAGCGCTGAAGCTTTCTTT.

In this sample, this clonotype turned up a few times. This chain links TRBV6-1 with TRBJ2-2; 15 positions match TRBD2. Germline values: CDR1 MNHNS, CDR2 SASEGT. The V gene end was trimmed by 7 bases and the J gene end by 3 bases; junction bases not matched to a gene: 6. The CDR3 runs to 17 residues. Here the CDR3 DNA reads TGTGCCAGCACCCCCGGACTAGCGGGAGGGTACACCGGGGAGCTGTTTTTT. Translating it yields CASTPGLAGGYTGELFF.

This CDR3 reads CASSQFRDTGETQYF. The DNA for the CDR3 is TGCGCCAGCAGCCAATTCCGGGACACTGGAGAGACCCAGTACTTC. This chain joins TRBV5-1 and TRBJ2-5; D may be TRBD1 (6 bases). Germline V gene data show CDR1 as SGHRS and CDR2 as YFSETQ. Trimming removed 4 bases from V and 4 bases from J, with 17 bases in between. The CDR3 has 15 residues.

The chain couples TRBV5-1 to TRBJ2-2; 7 bases map to TRBD1. CDR3 length: 14 amino acids. V was clipped by 4 bases and J by 4 bases; unmatched bases: 4. Germline CDR1 is SGHRS and CDR2 is YFSETQ. The CDR3 sequence is CASSVQGSTGELFF. The CDR3 region has the DNA TGCGCCAGCAGCGTACAGGGGAGCACCGGGGAGCTGTTTTTT.

This chain joins TRBV2 and TRBJ2-3; tentative D call: TRBD2 (6 bases). Germline lookup yields CDR1 SNHLY and CDR2 FYNNEI. V was shortened by 4 bases and J by 0 bases, with 8 bases between the two germline ends. CDR3 length: 14 residues. CDR3 in DNA: TGTGCCAGCAGTGGGACTACTAGCACAGATACGCAGTATTTT. Translating it yields CASSGTTSTDTQYF.

The chain has TRBV7-8 and TRBJ1-5; 7 bases map to TRBD1. Germline V gene data show CDR1 as SGHVS and CDR2 as FQNEAQ. The CDR3 covers 15 residues. V dropped 5 bases and J dropped 5; count of bases not matched to a gene: 9. The CDR3 DNA is TGTGCCAGCAGCCTAGGTTCACAGGGGTATCAGCCCCAGCATTTT. Encoded protein: CASSLGSQGYQPQHF.

This clonotype was picked up a small number of times. This chain links TRBV20-1 with TRBJ2-7, with D possibly TRBD2 on 7 matching bases. V dropped 4 bases and J dropped 7 bases, with 23 bases sitting between them. Per germline, CDR1 DFQATT and CDR2 SNEGSKA (reference sequence). The CDR3 extends over 15 amino acids. The CDR3 loop is CSATPPGHLGREQYF. CDR3 sequence (DNA): TGCAGTGCTACCCCCCCGGGACACCTCGGGAGGGAGCAGTACTTC.

This clonotype is termed medium-sized. The V call is TRBV2, the J call TRBJ2-5; no reliable D call. CDR3 size: 11 residues. V was trimmed by 4 bases and J by 5 bases, leaving 5 bases between them. Germline V gene sequence: CDR1 SNHLY, CDR2 FYNNEI. CDR3 nucleotide sequence: TGTGCCAGCAGTGGATGGGAGACCCAGTACTTC. Translated, it gives CASSGWETQYF.